This TCR beta chain originates from a study of T cells in localized non-small cell lung cancer (dated by TCRdb to about 2020). About the study as a whole: Comparing tumors with uninvolved tumor-adjacent lungs, the study looked at the T cell repertoires of 236 patients with early-stage NSCLC. The mean age of the NSCLC patients was just over 65 years, with 130 or so men and around 100 women. All 220 or so NSCLC patients in the cohort were treatment-naive and had localized lung tumors that were resected.

A word on this clone: Its antigen is not yet known. Per-base quality was not reported, and no clone a single base away is much larger than it.

TCR beta CDR3 regions were sequenced from DNA using the immunoSEQ Assay. As for how the authors treated the data: T cell density was computed as TCR beta template counts normalized to usable DNA estimated by amplifying housekeeping genes. Richness was estimated with the preseqR package, extrapolating to 400,000 templates for PBMC samples and 120,000 templates for tissue samples. Clonality was taken to be one minus Pielou's evenness. Tissue-enriched TCRs were identified by differential abundance testing using productive amino-acid clonotypes, minimum total count 5 and alpha 0.1. Repertoire overlap between compartments was quantified with the Jaccard Index and Morisita Overlap Index. GLIPH grouped TCR beta CDR3s together with public tetramer-defined viral CDR3s, and a viral motif had to include at least three viral sequences and show V-gene enrichment. TCRdb retrieved this table from immuneACCESS and kept in-frame rearrangements only. Not all clones are present; in checked studies, unresolved V genes account for under half, and no reason is known for the remainder. That table supplies the V and J calls and clone size; D and trimming were determined from the DNA. Across this sample there are 64,000 or so clones, with around 90% seen only once. The ten largest clonotypes hold approximately 2% of the sample.

At diagnosis, tumor, uninvolved tumor-adjacent lung and peripheral blood were collected and then preserved as a mix of FFPE and fresh-frozen material. Blood samples were analyzed as peripheral blood mononuclear cells for TCR repertoire profiling. V and J lose 1 base and 3 bases, and a span of 25 bases separates them. The germline V gene (reference sequence) sets CDR1 to LNHDA and CDR2 to SQIVND. The CDR3, from cysteine to phenylalanine, totals 20 residues. Only the CDR3 region is kept as DNA, spanning 60 bases read in frame from base 1. Here is what the overall study found, with its caveats: Because multi-region sequencing of the tumors was not done, intratumor heterogeneity could not be ruled out. The highest T cell clonality was observed in uninvolved tumor-adjacent lung, where clonality exceeded that of tumor, suggesting that antigenic responses were more focused in uninvolved tumor-adjacent lung. Because of the exploratory design, TCR variables were selected using unadjusted p-values without false-discovery rate correction. Longer overall survival was associated with higher blood T cell density, whereas shorter survival was associated with higher adjacent-lung clonality. A median of roughly 60 of the top 100 tumor clones were detected in paired uninvolved adjacent lung, and 28 of these tumor clones were also found among the top 100 clones of the paired uninvolved adjacent lung.

In this chain, TRBV19 is recombined with TRBJ1-5; TRBD1 could be the D gene, as 5 bases match. The sample here was peripheral blood, taken before any cancer treatment. The receptor comes from a woman aged 40 to 75 with stage I lung adenocarcinoma. The CDR3 region has the sequence CASSIVSFRDGLRVNQPQHF. The nucleotides read TGTGCCAGTAGTATAGTTTCTTTTAGGGACGGCTTAAGGGTCAATCAGCCCCAGCATTTT.